These 18 T cell receptor beta chains originate from one sample sequenced in a study of PD-1 blockade in classical Hodgkin lymphoma. TCRdb's table, derived via immunoSEQ multiplex PCR, lists solely in-frame clones and lacks some. The repertoire holds about 40,000 clones, with 70% to 80% as singletons. Each patient relapsed following autologous stem cell transplantation, and prior brentuximab vedotin exposure differed. Sequencing was performed on peripheral blood mononuclear cells (PBMCs), taken at baseline. The source is a human donor with classical Hodgkin lymphoma.

The chain recombines TRBV5-1 with TRBJ1-1; the D gene is possibly TRBD1 (6 bases). This CDR3 has 12 residues. The germline V gene has CDR1 SGHRS and CDR2 YFSETQ. The V and J ends lost 0 bases and 11 bases respectively, with 11 bases between them. The CDR3 region is CASSLVDGGAFF. The CDR3 nucleotides read TGCGCCAGCAGCTTGGTGGACGGGGGCGCTTTCTTT. The full variable domain, its missing parts supplied by reference TRBV5-1 and TRBJ1-1, is KAGVTQTPRYLIKTRGQQVTLSCSPISGHRSVSWYQQTPGQGLQFLFEYFSETQRNKGNFPGRFSGRQFSNSRSEMNVSTLELGDSALYLCASSLVDGGAFFGQGTRLTVV.

This clone was detected a few times. The rearrangement uses TRBV11-2 and TRBJ2-7, with D possibly TRBD1 on 6 matching bases. The CDR3 has 12 residues. CDR1 and CDR2 from the germline V gene are SGHAT and FQNNGV. V dropped 4 bases and J dropped 3 bases, with 7 bases sitting between them. The CDR3 bases are TGTGCCAGCAGCTCAGGGGTCTACGAGCAGTACTTC. Its translation: CASSSGVYEQYF.

The V gene is TRBV6-1, the J gene TRBJ2-7; D is unresolved. The CDR3 has 11 residues. Germline V lookup: CDR1 MNHNS, CDR2 SASEGT. Trimming pared 5 bases from V and 4 bases from J, leaving 6 bases between. The CDR3 nucleotides read TGTGCCAGCAGTCAAACTTACGAGCAGTACTTC. It is translated as CASSQTYEQYF.

This clone was seen a single time. The rearrangement links TRBV7-6 to TRBJ2-5; 8 positions agree with TRBD2. CDR3 size: 14 residues. Trimming took 3 bases from V and 5 from J; bases not matched to a gene: 5. Germline loops: CDR1 SGHVS, CDR2 FNYEAQ. The CDR3 nucleotides are TGTGCCAGCAGCTTGACTAGCGTGGGCGAGACCCAGTACTTC. It encodes CASSLTSVGETQYF. Supplemented by reference TRBV7-6 and TRBJ2-5, the full variable domain reads GAGVSQSPRYKVTKRGQDVALRCDPISGHVSLYWYRQALGQGPEFLTYFNYEAQQDKSGLPNDRFSAERPEGSISTLTIQRTEQRDSAMYRCASSLTSVGETQYFGPGTRLLVL.

In nucleotides, the CDR3 is TGTGCCAGCACCCCGGACAGGGTGAACACTGAAGCTTTCTTT. This gives the protein CASTPDRVNTEAFF. The chain joins TRBV5-4 to TRBJ1-1; TRBD1 matches 8 bases. The CDR3 covers 14 residues. Trimming removed 6 bases from V and 0 bases from J; junction bases left unmatched: 4. CDR1 SGHNT and CDR2 YYREEE come from the germline V gene (reference sequence).

This chain connects TRBV28 to TRBJ2-5, with 8 bases that match TRBD1. Per germline, CDR1 MDHEN and CDR2 SYDVKM. This CDR3 contains 15 residues. Trimming took 6 bases from V and 4 from J; bases not matched to a gene: 10. CDR3 sequence (DNA): TGTGCCAGCAGGAAGCCCTCAGGGGGCGGAGAGACCCAGTACTTC. Translation: CASRKPSGGGETQYF.

The rearrangement links TRBV5-1 to TRBJ2-5, with D perhaps TRBD2 (5 bases). Germline V gives CDR1 SGHRS, CDR2 YFSETQ. The V gene lost 3 bases and the J gene lost 4 bases, with 13 bases spanning the gap. This CDR3 contains 14 residues. Written as DNA, the CDR3 is TGCGCCAGCAGCTCCGCTCAGGCGGGAGAGACCCAGTACTTC. Translation: CASSSAQAGETQYF.

The chain employs TRBV5-1 and TRBJ2-5; perhaps D is TRBD1 or TRBD2 (5 bases each). This CDR3 is built from 15 residues. V was clipped by 0 bases and J by 5 bases, with 14 bases between them. Germline-derived CDR1 and CDR2 are SGHRS and YFSETQ. The CDR3 sequence is CASSLGARWGETQYF. The CDR3 DNA sequence: TGCGCCAGCAGCTTGGGGGCGCGCTGGGGGGAGACCCAGTACTTC.

The rearrangement joins TRBV27 to TRBJ2-7, with TRBD2 identical over 7 bases. CDR1 is MNHEY, CDR2 SMNVEV, per germline (reference sequence). The CDR3 length is 14 residues. Trimming removed 5 bases from V and 1 base from J; junction bases left unmatched: 5. The CDR3 reads CASSILASSYEQYF. The CDR3 DNA sequence: TGTGCCAGCAGTATACTAGCGAGTTCCTACGAGCAGTACTTC.

The rearrangement links TRBV5-1 to TRBJ2-6; D gene ambiguous. Trimming stripped 0 bases from V and 2 bases from J, with 0 bases between. CDR1 is SGHRS, CDR2 YFSETQ, per germline. The CDR3 loop spans 13 amino acids. The CDR3 DNA sequence: TGCGCCAGCAGCTTGGCTGGGGCCAACGTCCTGACTTTC. Translated, it gives CASSLAGANVLTF.

In nucleotides, the CDR3 is TGTGCAAGTCGCTTAATCGAGACCCAGTACTTC. This codes for CASRLIETQYF. The chain is built from TRBV12-2 and TRBJ2-5. TRBV12-2 is annotated as a pseudogene. This CDR3 is built from 11 residues.

CDR3: CASSSYTLTEAFF. The CDR3 DNA reads TGTGCCAGCAGCTCCTATACCCTCACTGAAGCTTTCTTT. The chain has TRBV4-2 and TRBJ1-1; no clear D. The V end lost 5 bases, the J end lost 4 bases, and 11 bases lay between the germline ends. The germline V gene has CDR1 LGHNA and CDR2 YNFKEQ. The CDR3 loop spans 13 amino acids.

V gene TRBV28 combines with J gene TRBJ1-1; D remains ambiguous. Trimming left V 2 bases short and J 2 bases short, with 6 bases between. From germline, CDR1 is MDHEN and CDR2 SYDVKM. This CDR3 comprises 13 residues. The CDR3 protein is CASSLGENTEAFF. DNA for the CDR3: TGTGCCAGCAGTTTAGGGGAAAACACTGAAGCTTTCTTT.

This chain joins TRBV28 and TRBJ1-5; no definite D call. The V gene lost 3 bases and the J gene lost 9 bases, with 9 bases spanning the gap. This CDR3 region has 12 residues. In germline, CDR1 is MDHEN, CDR2 SYDVKM. Here the CDR3 reads CASSLWERPQHF. DNA of the CDR3: TGTGCCAGCAGTTTGTGGGAACGGCCCCAGCATTTT.

V and J are TRBV2 and TRBJ2-7, with D perhaps matching TRBD1 (6 bases). Germline V lookup: CDR1 SNHLY, CDR2 FYNNEI. Between the trimmed V and J ends, which lost 4 bases and 2 bases, there was a span of 9 bases. The CDR3 is made up of 13 amino acids. The chain's CDR3 is CASSARDTYEQYF. In nucleotides, the CDR3 is TGTGCCAGCAGTGCCCGGGACACCTACGAGCAGTACTTC.

The chain uses TRBV15 and TRBJ2-7, with 14 bases fitting TRBD2. This CDR3 has 14 residues. CDR1 LNHNV and CDR2 YYDKDF come from the germline V gene (reference sequence). J was trimmed by 6 bases and V by 6 bases; bases with no gene match: 4. The CDR3 DNA is TGTGCCACCAGTGGACTAGCGGGAGGACGCGAGCAGTACTTC. Residues: CATSGLAGGREQYF.

Remarks on this clone: The same CDR3 can be traced to other DNA sequences in this sample. V usage is TRBV9 and J usage is TRBJ2-3; no clear D gene. Germline loops: CDR1 SGDLS, CDR2 YYNGEE. Deletions cut 3 bases from V and 1 base from J, with 3 bases between. This CDR3 region has 12 residues. The CDR3 sequence is CASSAGTDTQYF. The CDR3, as DNA: TGTGCCAGCAGCGCGGGCACAGATACGCAGTATTTT.

J is TRBJ1-2 and V is TRBV4-1, with D possibly TRBD1 on 6 matching bases. This CDR3 contains 17 residues. V lost 2 bases and J 0 bases, leaving 16 bases between the germline ends. CDR1 and CDR2 from the germline V gene are MGHRA and YSYEKL. CDR3 in DNA: TGCGCCAGCAGCCAAATTCGGAGGGGGAGAACTAACTATGGCTACACCTTC. Translating gives CASSQIRRGRTNYGYTF.